This TCR beta chain was sequenced during a study of glioma-infiltrating T cells. Findings of the study overall: A blood CDR3 motif signature was depleted in highly divergent patients. Very few CDR3 sequences were shared between tissue and blood.

This clonotype has a handful of counts. The antigen remains unidentified. Trimming took 0 bases from V and 2 from J, leaving 5 bases between them. Germline loops: CDR1 MNHEY, CDR2 SVGEGT. The CDR3 consists of 14 residues. TCR alpha and beta CDR3 regions were amplified from RNA using iRepertoire nested multiplex PCR. Tissue mRNA or PBMC total RNA, roughly 100-400 ng, went into one-step reverse transcription and amplification. A single record per CDR3 protein comes from TCRdb applying MiXCR to the multiplex PCR reads. The table shows approximately 400,000 distinct CDR3 sequences, with roughly two fifths occurring only once.

The clonotype was recovered from a human donor with low-grade glioma or glioblastoma, undergoing nonglioma brain surgery, or in good health (not recorded which). The chain couples TRBV6-2 or TRBV6-3 to TRBJ2-1; D is uncertain. The source material was glioma tissue, nonneoplastic brain tissue, or PBMCs (not recorded which). CDR3 amino acids: CASSYSTAYNEQFF. The CDR3 nucleotides are TGTGCCAGCAGTTACTCAACGGCCTACAATGAGCAGTTCTTC.